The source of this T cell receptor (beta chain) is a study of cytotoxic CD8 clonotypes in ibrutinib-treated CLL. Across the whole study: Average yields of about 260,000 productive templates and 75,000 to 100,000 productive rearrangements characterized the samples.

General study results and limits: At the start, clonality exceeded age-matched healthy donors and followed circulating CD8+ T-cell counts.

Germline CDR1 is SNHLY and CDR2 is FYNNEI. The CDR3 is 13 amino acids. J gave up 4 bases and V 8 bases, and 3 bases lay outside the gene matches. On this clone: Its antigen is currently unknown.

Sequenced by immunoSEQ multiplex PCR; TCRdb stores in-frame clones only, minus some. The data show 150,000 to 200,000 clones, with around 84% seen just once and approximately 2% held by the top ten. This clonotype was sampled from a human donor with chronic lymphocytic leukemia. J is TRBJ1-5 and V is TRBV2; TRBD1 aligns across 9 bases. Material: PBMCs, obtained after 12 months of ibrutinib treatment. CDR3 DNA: TGTGCCAGCGGCGGGACAGGGAATCAGCCCCAGCATTTT. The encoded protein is CASGGTGNQPQHF.